This TCR beta chain originates from a study of sequential checkpoint blockade in melanoma. Study summary: Each arm's sequence ended with maintenance nivolumab. About 88 pretreatment tumor DNA samples were TCRβ immunosequenced. After nivolumab or ipilimumab alone, about 22 patients had week-13 rebiopsies.

This clone was detected a few times. Assay: immunoSEQ multiplex PCR; the TCRdb copy retains only in-frame clones and omits some. The sample contains 7,500 to 9,500 clones, 20% to 25% of which appear only once. Germline CDR1 is MNHGY and CDR2 is SAAAGT. CDR3 length: 13 amino acids. Trimming pared 5 bases from V and 5 bases from J, leaving 12 bases between. The sample's treatment: randomized to nivolumab then ipilimumab (arm A) or the reverse (arm B). None of the patients previously received DNA-damaging chemotherapy. The chain uses TRBV6-8 and TRBJ1-1; D might be TRBD1 (5 bases). The receptor was isolated from a human donor with melanoma. Here the sequenced sample was tumor tissue (inferred from file names), taken from a patient given nivolumab and ipilimumab in sequence. CDR3 in amino acids: CASSRTKLTEAFF. Written as DNA, the CDR3 is TGTGCCAGCAGTCGGACAAAATTAACTGAAGCTTTCTTT.